This entry lists 8 T cell receptor beta chains sequenced from one sample in a study of CD8+ T cells in alopecia areata. Noted treatment: oral pan-JAK inhibitor, 5-10 mg twice daily. As the sequencing template, cDNA was produced by extracting RNA and reverse transcribing it. Data came from immunoSEQ multiplex PCR; TCRdb stores just in-frame clones and leaves some out. The sample has around 210,000 clones; around 66% are singletons. The sequencing here drew on CD4+ T cells sorted from blood, taken at week 4, from a patient treated with tofacitinib. The receptors originated from a human donor with alopecia areata.

The chain has TRBV7-6 and TRBJ2-7, with 8 nucleotides matching TRBD2. The CDR3 consists of 18 residues. V dropped 0 bases and J dropped 0; count of bases not matched to a gene: 10. CDR1 is SGHVS, CDR2 FNYEAQ, per germline. CDR3 DNA: TGTGCCAGCAGCTTAGCACCCCTGGCGGGGGGAGACTCCTACGAGCAGTACTTC. Amino acid sequence: CASSLAPLAGGDSYEQYF. Complete variable domain (other parts from reference TRBV7-6 and TRBJ2-7): GAGVSQSPRYKVTKRGQDVALRCDPISGHVSLYWYRQALGQGPEFLTYFNYEAQQDKSGLPNDRFSAERPEGSISTLTIQRTEQRDSAMYRCASSLAPLAGGDSYEQYFGPGTRLTVT.

The table lists this clone with a count of one. The genes are TRBV14 and TRBJ1-2; the D is unclear. CDR1 SGHDN and CDR2 FVKESK come from the germline V gene. This CDR3 is 17 amino acids long. The ends were cut back, 1 base at V and 5 bases at J, with 20 bases in the middle. This CDR3 is CASSQVGTVGFLYGYTF. The CDR3, as DNA: TGTGCCAGCAGCCAAGTGGGCACCGTGGGCTTTTTATATGGCTACACCTTC.

This sequence joins TRBV11-2 and TRBJ2-1; weak D call: TRBD2 (6 bases). The germline V gene encodes CDR1 SGHAT and CDR2 FQNNGV. This CDR3 region has 15 residues. V dropped 6 bases and J dropped 7 bases, with 19 bases sitting between them. The CDR3 here is CASRPPGLAINEQFF. The CDR3 region has the DNA TGTGCCAGCAGGCCCCCGGGACTGGCGATTAATGAGCAGTTCTTC.

Notes on this clone: The junction shows a germline mismatch at one end, possibly a read error. The rearrangement uses TRBV20-1 and TRBJ1-4, with D perhaps matching TRBD1 (5 bases). Germline values: CDR1 DFQATT, CDR2 SNEGSKA (reference sequence). The CDR3 is made up of 11 amino acids. The CDR3 bases are TGCAGTGCTACCTCAGGGACCCTAAGGCAATTT. This encodes CSATSGTLRQF.

About this clone itself: Given a much more abundant clone one base away, this may be a read error. The rearrangement links TRBV11-2 to TRBJ1-1, with 10 bases aligning to TRBD1. CDR1 SGHAT and CDR2 FQNNGV come from the germline V gene. CDR3 length: 14 amino acids. The trim removed 4 bases at V and 5 bases at J, leaving 4 bases unmatched. The CDR3 sequence: CASSWGQGRTEAFF. In DNA, the CDR3 is TGTGCCAGCAGCTGGGGACAGGGGAGAACTGAAGCTTTCTTT.

The chain carries TRBV4-1 and TRBJ1-2; D might be TRBD1 (6 bases). V gave up 1 base and J gave up 8 bases, with 17 bases separating them. This CDR3 contains 15 residues. The V gene's germline CDR1 is MGHRA and CDR2 YSYEKL. The CDR3: CASSQVATGPGGYTF. The CDR3 region has the DNA TGCGCCAGCAGCCAAGTCGCCACAGGGCCGGGCGGCTACACCTTC.

The CDR3 loop is CSVGRKIYNEQFF. For the CDR3, the DNA is TGCAGCGTCGGGCGAAAAATATACAATGAGCAGTTCTTC. The V and J genes are TRBV29-1 and TRBJ2-1, with unresolved D. The germline V gene encodes CDR1 SQVTM and CDR2 ANQGSEA. The germline V and J ends were trimmed by 6 bases and 4 bases, with 13 bases remaining between them. This CDR3 spans 13 amino acids.

J is TRBJ1-6 and V is TRBV5-4; maybe TRBD1 (6 bases). Trimming pared 1 base from V and 0 bases from J, leaving 14 bases between. Germline values: CDR1 SGHNT, CDR2 YYREEE (reference sequence). CDR3 length: 18 residues. Written as DNA, the CDR3 is TGTGCCAGCAGCTTGTCTACAGGAGGGGGCTCCTATAATTCACCCCTCCACTTT. Translating it yields CASSLSTGGGSYNSPLHF.